This TCR beta chain was retrieved from a study of follicular helper T cells after annual influenza vaccination (dated by TCRdb to 2017 to 2019). Concerning the study at large: Blood was drawn on days 0, 7 and 28 after each seasonal influenza vaccination. One week after vaccination, a second recruited cohort of eleven to twelve subjects (Table S1) displayed a similar ICOS+CD38+ cTfh response. To study recall of cTfh clones, some subjects were followed across successive annual vaccinations spanning the 2013-2014, 2014-2015 and 2015-2016 seasons. Multi-year samples were obtained from about 6 subjects, with two vaccination seasons covered for a few subjects and three seasons covered for two subjects. The 2015 samples were processed right after collection, while the 2013-2014 samples were cryopreserved.

From its cysteine to its phenylalanine, the CDR3 spans 15 amino acids. The sequence is cut down to CDR3 DNA, 45 bases in frame from base 1. Per the germline V gene, SNHLY is the CDR1 and FYNNEI is the CDR2. Relative to germline, V is missing 6 bases and J is missing 6 bases, with 12 bases of the junction outside any gene match. Libraries were prepared through the immunoSEQ multiplex PCR assay. Adaptive Biotechnologies carried out TCRB amplification, library preparation, sequencing and preliminary bioinformatics at Survey level resolution. The study's processing was this. In R, clonality was calculated as 1 minus the normalized Shannon entropy, and the Gini index was computed using the R package ineq. Overlap score was defined as the summed counts of shared sequences divided by the total counts of all sequences in both compared samples. Significance of shared clonotypes was assessed by Fisher's exact test, with a theoretical repertoire of 10^7 TCRB sequences assumed. This immuneACCESS table, as held by TCRdb, lists in-frame sequences with V and J called but not all clones. Of the missing ones, under half trace to an unresolved V gene in checked studies; the others have no known cause. That table furnishes V, J and clone size, whereas the DNA furnished D and trimming. This sample lists around 13,000 clones; roughly 78% were detected once. The ten top clones hold 0.45% to 0.55% of the sample.

Reading the label with the study, this specimen's time point is: 2014-2015 season, pre-vaccination. Adults were given seasonal inactivated influenza vaccine (Fluvarix), and sorted blood CD4 subsets were followed by TCRB sequencing before and after vaccination. To be eligible, subjects had to live in the community and must not have received influenza vaccine in the previous 6 months. Reasons for exclusion included contraindications to influenza vaccine, substance abuse, HIV/AIDS, active malignancy, immunomodulatory medication, and active illness such as respiratory infection. Per time point, between roughly 35 and 100 mL of blood was sampled. Ficoll-Paque PLUS or SepMate separation was used to isolate PBMC. As a comparison non-Tfh subset, CXCR5- memory CD4 T cells were sorted. Before DNA extraction, cell subsets were sorted from PBMC on a BD FACS Aria. Summary of the overall study and its limitations: ICOS+CD38+ cTfh clonality correlated with the frequency of that population, and its change correlated with the change in circulating plasmablast frequency. Because only roughly 10-20% of the analyzed cells gave productive TCRB sequences, there was no way to sample rare clonotypes. Day 7 ICOS+CD38+ clones were most often found later in ICOS-CD38- cTfh, suggesting that subset may serve as a memory reservoir. With successive annual vaccinations, a recurrent oligoclonal ICOS+CD38+ cTfh response was recalled, and this response contained tetramer and AIM influenza-specific clonotypes. Undersampling of the much larger non-cTfh compartments could not be excluded when assessing influenza clone enrichment.

As concerns this clone: Its antigen remains unidentified. Base-call qualities are not available, and no considerably larger clone is one nucleotide away.

This receptor was identified in an adult who received the influenza vaccine. The sequence is built from TRBV2 and TRBJ2-3; 7 of the junction bases match TRBD2. Sequencing used CXCR5- memory CD4+ T cells sorted from blood, obtained on the day of influenza vaccination. Interpreted using the paper, the cell subset or site label stands for: CXCR5- memory CD4 T cells. The CDR3 protein: CASRVSGGSSDTQYF. In nucleotides, the sequence is TGTGCCAGCAGAGTTTCGGGGGGAAGCTCCGATACGCAGTATTTT.